The 5 T cell receptor beta chains below all came from one sample that was sequenced in a study of cytomegalovirus exposure and HLA in healthy donors. This PCR relied on a set of 60 Vbeta primers and 13 Jbeta primers. Clones were sequenced by immunoSEQ multiplex PCR, and TCRdb holds only the in-frame ones, with some missing. The sample carries about 100,000 clones, about 86% recorded once. Material for sequencing was PBMCs. The receptors come from an older woman in good health and CMV-seropositive.

DNA for the CDR3: TGTGCCAGCAGTCAAGGACGGAGATGGGCTGGAAACACCATATATTTT. Its translation: CASSQGRRWAGNTIYF. J is TRBJ1-3 and V is TRBV6-1, with unresolved D. The CDR3 is 16 residues long. Germline V lookup: CDR1 MNHNS, CDR2 SASEGT. V was trimmed by 5 bases and J by 2 bases, leaving 16 bases between them.

The chain combines TRBV9 with TRBJ2-1; 12 bases match TRBD2. The CDR3 is 16 residues long. The germline gives CDR1 SGDLS, CDR2 YYNGEE. V lost 3 bases to trimming and J lost 10 bases; unmatched junction nucleotides: 11. CDR3 residues: CASSGSGTSGLWEQFF. The CDR3 DNA is TGTGCCAGCAGCGGATCCGGGACTAGCGGGCTGTGGGAGCAGTTCTTC.

The gene calls are TRBV27 and TRBJ2-4; a possible D gene is TRBD2 (6 bases). CDR1 and CDR2 from the germline V gene are MNHEY and SMNVEV (reference sequence). V lost 6 bases, J lost 11 bases, and 20 bases lay in between. The CDR3 spans 14 residues. The CDR3 region is CASSRDSLPNFQYF. DNA of the CDR3: TGTGCCAGCAGCCGGGACTCCTTGCCAAATTTTCAGTACTTC.

The CDR3 is CASSITGGTDTQYF. For the CDR3, the DNA is TGTGCCAGCAGCATTACAGGGGGCACAGATACGCAGTATTTT. This rearrangement joins TRBV5-8 to TRBJ2-3, with TRBD1 identical over 7 bases. CDR1 and CDR2 (germline): SGHTS, YDEGEE. CDR3 length equals 14 residues. V dropped 4 bases and J dropped 1; count of bases not matched to a gene: 3. The entire variable domain, with the rest obtained from reference TRBV5-8 and TRBJ2-3, is as follows: EAGVTQSPTHLIKTRGQQATLRCSPISGHTSVYWYQQALGLGLQFLLWYDEGEERNRGNFPPRFSGRQFPNYSSELNVNALELEDSALYLCASSITGGTDTQYFGPGTRLTVL.

This CDR3 is CASSLAATGPYGYTF. DNA of the CDR3: TGTGCCAGCAGCTTAGCAGCGACAGGGCCCTATGGCTACACCTTC. V is TRBV7-2 and J is TRBJ1-2; 7 bases agree with TRBD1. V dropped 0 bases and J dropped 4; count of bases not matched to a gene: 5. CDR3 length equals 15 residues. Germline CDR1 reads SGHTA; CDR2 reads FQGNSA.